Listed below are T cell receptor beta chains from one sample, sequenced in a study of resident and recirculating memory T cells in vitiligo. This table comes from immunoSEQ multiplex PCR, and its TCRdb copy is limited to in-frame clones, with some not included. The top ten hold approximately 4.8% of the sample, which has about 76,000 clones, about 91% seen once. Sequencing was carried out using blood. These receptors all come from a male donor with vitiligo. CDR3s include the opening cysteine and the closing phenylalanine or tryptophan. The order of the fields is V gene, D gene, clone size, J gene, CDR3 protein, CDR3 DNA. D genes are given only for firm matches. Rows give clone size only sometimes, using once, few, many, or a class for an expanded clone.

V gene: TRBV27; D gene: TRBD2; clone size: few; J gene: TRBJ2-7; CDR3 protein: CASSHGLAGYEQYF; CDR3 DNA: TGTGCCAGCAGTCACGGACTAGCGGGGTACGAGCAGTACTTC
V gene: TRBV11-1; D gene: TRBD2; clone size: .; J gene: TRBJ2-5; CDR3 protein: CASSPQREGRETQYF; CDR3 DNA: TGTGCCAGCAGCCCTCAGCGGGAGGGCCGGGAGACCCAGTACTTC
V gene: TRBV5-1; D gene: TRBD1; clone size: .; J gene: TRBJ1-5; CDR3 protein: CASSQGTGMRPQHF; CDR3 DNA: TGCGCCAGCAGCCAAGGGACAGGGATGAGGCCCCAGCATTTT
V gene: TRBV19; D gene: .; clone size: .; J gene: TRBJ1-5; CDR3 protein: CASSIDQGWGQPQHF; CDR3 DNA: TGTGCCAGTAGTATCGACCAGGGCTGGGGTCAGCCCCAGCATTTT
V gene: TRBV9; D gene: TRBD2; clone size: .; J gene: TRBJ2-3; CDR3 protein: CASSIGLADTDTQYF; CDR3 DNA: TGTGCCAGCAGCATCGGACTAGCGGACACAGATACGCAGTATTTT
V gene: TRBV9; D gene: .; clone size: .; J gene: TRBJ2-7; CDR3 protein: CASSDDSAEQYF; CDR3 DNA: TGTGCCAGCAGCGATGACAGTGCGGAGCAGTACTTC
V gene: TRBV28; D gene: TRBD1; clone size: .; J gene: TRBJ1-5; CDR3 protein: CASRDFTGGGQPQHF; CDR3 DNA: TGTGCCAGCAGGGATTTTACAGGGGGCGGTCAGCCCCAGCATTTT
V gene: TRBV19; D gene: .; clone size: .; J gene: TRBJ2-1; CDR3 protein: CATGDAYNEQFF; CDR3 DNA: TGTGCCACAGGGGACGCCTACAATGAGCAGTTCTTC
V gene: TRBV4-3; D gene: TRBD2; clone size: .; J gene: TRBJ2-1; CDR3 protein: CASSQGTSAYNEQFF; CDR3 DNA: TGCGCCAGCAGCCAAGGGACTAGCGCGTACAATGAGCAGTTCTTC
V gene: TRBV10-2; D gene: TRBD2; clone size: .; J gene: TRBJ2-4; CDR3 protein: CASSELAGDQYF; CDR3 DNA: TGCGCCAGCAGTGAGCTAGCGGGAGATCAGTACTTC
V gene: TRBV28; D gene: TRBD1; clone size: once; J gene: TRBJ2-7; CDR3 protein: CASMRTGFYEQYF; CDR3 DNA: TGTGCCAGCATGCGGACAGGGTTCTACGAGCAGTACTTC
V gene: TRBV19; D gene: .; clone size: .; J gene: TRBJ2-2; CDR3 protein: CASSTQTGTGELFF; CDR3 DNA: TGTGCCAGTAGTACCCAAACAGGGACCGGGGAGCTGTTTTTT
V gene: TRBV28; D gene: .; clone size: .; J gene: TRBJ2-7; CDR3 protein: CASRSAGVALSYEQYF; CDR3 DNA: TGTGCCAGCAGGTCCGCCGGGGTGGCGCTCTCCTACGAGCAGTACTTC
V gene: TRBV2; D gene: .; clone size: .; J gene: TRBJ1-5; CDR3 protein: CASSEGQDQPQHF; CDR3 DNA: TGTGCCAGCAGTGAAGGGCAGGATCAGCCCCAGCATTTT
V gene: TRBV6-1; D gene: .; clone size: .; J gene: TRBJ2-1; CDR3 protein: CASTRGFLNNEQFF; CDR3 DNA: TGTGCCAGCACCAGGGGTTTCCTAAACAATGAGCAGTTCTTC
V gene: TRBV7-2; D gene: .; clone size: few; J gene: TRBJ1-2; CDR3 protein: CASSLSRYGYTF; CDR3 DNA: TGTGCCAGCAGCTTAAGCCGCTATGGCTACACCTTC
V gene: TRBV5-1; D gene: .; clone size: .; J gene: TRBJ2-5; CDR3 protein: CASSLFFGAGSGETQYF; CDR3 DNA: TGCGCCAGCAGCTTGTTTTTTGGGGCCGGGAGCGGAGAGACCCAGTACTTC
V gene: TRBV9; D gene: .; clone size: .; J gene: TRBJ1-1; CDR3 protein: CASSVSGENTEAFF; CDR3 DNA: TGTGCCAGCAGCGTTTCAGGGGAAAACACTGAAGCTTTCTTT
V gene: TRBV5-4; D gene: TRBD1; clone size: once; J gene: TRBJ1-3; CDR3 protein: CASSLAGQGHTGNTIYF; CDR3 DNA: TGTGCCAGCAGCTTGGCAGGACAGGGACATACTGGAAACACCATATATTTT
V gene: TRBV27; D gene: .; clone size: .; J gene: TRBJ2-6; CDR3 protein: CASSRSSGANVLTF; CDR3 DNA: TGTGCCAGCAGTCGGTCTTCGGGGGCCAACGTCCTGACTTTC
V gene: TRBV15; D gene: .; clone size: .; J gene: TRBJ2-5; CDR3 protein: CATSRWAAGQETQYF; CDR3 DNA: TGTGCCACCAGCAGATGGGCGGCGGGACAAGAGACCCAGTACTTC
V gene: TRBV6-5; D gene: .; clone size: .; J gene: TRBJ2-7; CDR3 protein: CASSYSSGRVYEQYF; CDR3 DNA: TGTGCCAGCAGTTACTCGAGCGGGCGGGTCTACGAGCAGTACTTC
V gene: TRBV11-2; D gene: TRBD1; clone size: .; J gene: TRBJ1-3; CDR3 protein: CASSFNRGGNTIYF; CDR3 DNA: TGTGCCAGCAGCTTCAACAGGGGTGGAAACACCATATATTTT
V gene: TRBV5-1; D gene: TRBD1; clone size: .; J gene: TRBJ2-3; CDR3 protein: CASSGGQGVGAGNTQYF; CDR3 DNA: TGCGCCAGCAGCGGGGGACAGGGGGTCGGGGCCGGCAATACGCAGTATTTT
V gene: TRBV28; D gene: TRBD1; clone size: once; J gene: TRBJ1-2; CDR3 protein: CASSLPPGGGHGYTF; CDR3 DNA: TGTGCCAGCAGTTTACCCCCAGGGGGCGGTCATGGCTACACCTTC
V gene: TRBV28; D gene: .; clone size: .; J gene: TRBJ1-2; CDR3 protein: CASTNPGVGDYGYTF; CDR3 DNA: TGTGCCAGCACCAACCCGGGGGTAGGGGACTATGGCTACACCTTC
V gene: TRBV6-5; D gene: .; clone size: .; J gene: TRBJ2-1; CDR3 protein: CASISGGAYNEQFF; CDR3 DNA: TGTGCCAGCATCTCCGGCGGGGCATACAATGAGCAGTTCTTC
V gene: TRBV9; D gene: TRBD1; clone size: .; J gene: TRBJ1-3; CDR3 protein: CASSVYRGGNTIYF; CDR3 DNA: TGTGCCAGCAGCGTCTACAGGGGGGGAAACACCATATATTTT
V gene: TRBV13; D gene: TRBD1; clone size: .; J gene: TRBJ1-1; CDR3 protein: CASSLRGTGSPEAFF; CDR3 DNA: TGTGCCAGCAGCTTACGCGGGACAGGGAGCCCTGAAGCTTTCTTT
V gene: TRBV10-1; D gene: TRBD2; clone size: .; J gene: TRBJ2-4; CDR3 protein: CASSDSGSGYIQYF; CDR3 DNA: TGCGCCAGCAGTGATAGCGGGAGTGGTTACATTCAGTACTTC
V gene: TRBV18; D gene: .; clone size: .; J gene: TRBJ2-5; CDR3 protein: CASSPPVRVQETQYF; CDR3 DNA: TGTGCCAGCTCACCACCGGTGAGGGTCCAAGAGACCCAGTACTTC
V gene: TRBV11-2; D gene: .; clone size: once; J gene: TRBJ2-1; CDR3 protein: CASSQQRRKQFF; CDR3 DNA: TGTGCCAGCAGCCAGCAGCGCCGTAAGCAGTTCTTC
V gene: TRBV27; D gene: .; clone size: .; J gene: TRBJ2-7; CDR3 protein: CASTPATTRTANIEQYF; CDR3 DNA: TGTGCCAGCACCCCCGCAACGACTCGGACAGCAAATATCGAGCAGTACTTC
V gene: TRBV19; D gene: .; clone size: .; J gene: TRBJ2-7; CDR3 protein: CASSNLGSSYEQYF; CDR3 DNA: TGTGCCAGTAGTAACTTGGGGAGCTCCTACGAGCAGTACTTC
V gene: TRBV6-6; D gene: TRBD1; clone size: .; J gene: TRBJ1-1; CDR3 protein: CASSDRANTEAFF; CDR3 DNA: TGTGCCAGCAGCGACAGGGCGAACACTGAAGCTTTCTTT
V gene: TRBV21-1; D gene: .; clone size: .; J gene: TRBJ2-7; CDR3 protein: CASSKYFGELHEQYF; CDR3 DNA: .
V gene: TRBV5-1; D gene: TRBD1; clone size: .; J gene: TRBJ1-1; CDR3 protein: CASSSQGQGGTEAFF; CDR3 DNA: TGCGCCAGCAGCTCGCAGGGACAGGGAGGGACTGAAGCTTTCTTT
V gene: TRBV11-2; D gene: TRBD2; clone size: .; J gene: TRBJ2-1; CDR3 protein: CASSLFGGGNNEQFF; CDR3 DNA: TGTGCCAGCAGCTTATTCGGGGGGGGGAACAATGAGCAGTTCTTC
V gene: TRBV6-6; D gene: .; clone size: once; J gene: TRBJ2-7; CDR3 protein: CASSSSGQSYEQYF; CDR3 DNA: TGTGCCAGCAGTTCCAGCGGACAGTCCTACGAGCAGTACTTC
V gene: TRBV19; D gene: .; clone size: .; J gene: TRBJ1-1; CDR3 protein: CASRNTMNTEAFF; CDR3 DNA: TGTGCCAGTAGGAACACAATGAACACTGAAGCTTTCTTT
V gene: TRBV18; D gene: .; clone size: .; J gene: TRBJ2-7; CDR3 protein: CASSPIRSGVEQYF; CDR3 DNA: TGTGCCAGCTCACCAATACGGTCGGGGGTTGAGCAGTACTTC
V gene: TRBV7-8; D gene: TRBD2; clone size: .; J gene: TRBJ2-7; CDR3 protein: CASSFAGGSYEQYF; CDR3 DNA: TGTGCCAGCAGCTTCGCGGGGGGTTCCTACGAGCAGTACTTC
V gene: TRBV9; D gene: .; clone size: .; J gene: TRBJ2-5; CDR3 protein: CASSVGNEGGGETQYF; CDR3 DNA: TGTGCCAGCAGCGTAGGTAATGAGGGCGGTGGAGAGACCCAGTACTTC
V gene: TRBV10-3; D gene: TRBD2; clone size: .; J gene: TRBJ2-6; CDR3 protein: CAINPGLAAGANVLTF; CDR3 DNA: TGTGCCATCAATCCGGGACTAGCGGCTGGGGCCAACGTCCTGACTTTC
V gene: TRBV28; D gene: .; clone size: .; J gene: TRBJ2-7; CDR3 protein: CASSFQNYEQYF; CDR3 DNA: TGTGCCAGCAGTTTCCAAAACTACGAGCAGTACTTC
V gene: TRBV23-1; D gene: TRBD2; clone size: .; J gene: TRBJ2-7; CDR3 protein: CASSQSEAGVSYEQYF; CDR3 DNA: TGCGCCAGCAGTCAATCCGAAGCGGGAGTCTCCTACGAGCAGTACTTC